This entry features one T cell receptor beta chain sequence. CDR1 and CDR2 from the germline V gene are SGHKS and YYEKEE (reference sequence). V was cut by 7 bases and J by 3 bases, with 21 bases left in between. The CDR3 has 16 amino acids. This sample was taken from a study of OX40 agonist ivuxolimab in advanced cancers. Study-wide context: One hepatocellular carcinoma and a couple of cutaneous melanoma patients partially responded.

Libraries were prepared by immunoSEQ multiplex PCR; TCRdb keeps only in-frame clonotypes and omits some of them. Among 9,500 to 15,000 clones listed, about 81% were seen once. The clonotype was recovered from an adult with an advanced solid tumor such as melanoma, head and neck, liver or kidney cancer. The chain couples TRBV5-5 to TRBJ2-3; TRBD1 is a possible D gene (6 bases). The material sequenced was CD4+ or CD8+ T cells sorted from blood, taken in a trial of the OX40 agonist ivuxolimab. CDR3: CASLPLLTGKTDTQYF. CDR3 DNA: TGTGCCAGCCTTCCATTATTAACAGGGAAAACAGATACGCAGTATTTT.